This entry describes one T cell receptor beta chain. TCRdb reworked the 5' RACE reads into one entry per CDR3 protein, no DNA. The sample holds more than 400,000 distinct CDR3 sequences. Germline V gene sequence: CDR1 SGHRS, CDR2 YFSETQ. The CDR3 spans 14 residues. These data belong to a study of T cells expressing NK-cell markers. The wider study: Sorted CD3+CD56+NKG2C+, CD3+CD56+NKG2C- and CD3+CD56-NKG2C+ T cells provided the TCR beta repertoires.

This receptor was identified in a woman between 18 and 70 years old in good health. The chain uses TRBV5-1 and TRBJ1-1; there is no DNA to check the TCRdb D call of TRBD1. Sequencing used blood T cells: a sorted CD56 or NKG2C T cell subset, CD4+ or CD8+ T cells, or bulk PBMC T cells (not recorded which). CDR3 protein: CASGGQGTNTEAFF. Using reference TRBV5-1 and TRBJ1-1 for the parts outside the CDR3, the full variable domain is KAGVTQTPRYLIKTRGQQVTLSCSPISGHRSVSWYQQTPGQGLQFLFEYFSETQRNKGNFPGRFSGRQFSNSRSEMNVSTLELGDSALYLCASGGQGTNTEAFFGQGTRLTVV.